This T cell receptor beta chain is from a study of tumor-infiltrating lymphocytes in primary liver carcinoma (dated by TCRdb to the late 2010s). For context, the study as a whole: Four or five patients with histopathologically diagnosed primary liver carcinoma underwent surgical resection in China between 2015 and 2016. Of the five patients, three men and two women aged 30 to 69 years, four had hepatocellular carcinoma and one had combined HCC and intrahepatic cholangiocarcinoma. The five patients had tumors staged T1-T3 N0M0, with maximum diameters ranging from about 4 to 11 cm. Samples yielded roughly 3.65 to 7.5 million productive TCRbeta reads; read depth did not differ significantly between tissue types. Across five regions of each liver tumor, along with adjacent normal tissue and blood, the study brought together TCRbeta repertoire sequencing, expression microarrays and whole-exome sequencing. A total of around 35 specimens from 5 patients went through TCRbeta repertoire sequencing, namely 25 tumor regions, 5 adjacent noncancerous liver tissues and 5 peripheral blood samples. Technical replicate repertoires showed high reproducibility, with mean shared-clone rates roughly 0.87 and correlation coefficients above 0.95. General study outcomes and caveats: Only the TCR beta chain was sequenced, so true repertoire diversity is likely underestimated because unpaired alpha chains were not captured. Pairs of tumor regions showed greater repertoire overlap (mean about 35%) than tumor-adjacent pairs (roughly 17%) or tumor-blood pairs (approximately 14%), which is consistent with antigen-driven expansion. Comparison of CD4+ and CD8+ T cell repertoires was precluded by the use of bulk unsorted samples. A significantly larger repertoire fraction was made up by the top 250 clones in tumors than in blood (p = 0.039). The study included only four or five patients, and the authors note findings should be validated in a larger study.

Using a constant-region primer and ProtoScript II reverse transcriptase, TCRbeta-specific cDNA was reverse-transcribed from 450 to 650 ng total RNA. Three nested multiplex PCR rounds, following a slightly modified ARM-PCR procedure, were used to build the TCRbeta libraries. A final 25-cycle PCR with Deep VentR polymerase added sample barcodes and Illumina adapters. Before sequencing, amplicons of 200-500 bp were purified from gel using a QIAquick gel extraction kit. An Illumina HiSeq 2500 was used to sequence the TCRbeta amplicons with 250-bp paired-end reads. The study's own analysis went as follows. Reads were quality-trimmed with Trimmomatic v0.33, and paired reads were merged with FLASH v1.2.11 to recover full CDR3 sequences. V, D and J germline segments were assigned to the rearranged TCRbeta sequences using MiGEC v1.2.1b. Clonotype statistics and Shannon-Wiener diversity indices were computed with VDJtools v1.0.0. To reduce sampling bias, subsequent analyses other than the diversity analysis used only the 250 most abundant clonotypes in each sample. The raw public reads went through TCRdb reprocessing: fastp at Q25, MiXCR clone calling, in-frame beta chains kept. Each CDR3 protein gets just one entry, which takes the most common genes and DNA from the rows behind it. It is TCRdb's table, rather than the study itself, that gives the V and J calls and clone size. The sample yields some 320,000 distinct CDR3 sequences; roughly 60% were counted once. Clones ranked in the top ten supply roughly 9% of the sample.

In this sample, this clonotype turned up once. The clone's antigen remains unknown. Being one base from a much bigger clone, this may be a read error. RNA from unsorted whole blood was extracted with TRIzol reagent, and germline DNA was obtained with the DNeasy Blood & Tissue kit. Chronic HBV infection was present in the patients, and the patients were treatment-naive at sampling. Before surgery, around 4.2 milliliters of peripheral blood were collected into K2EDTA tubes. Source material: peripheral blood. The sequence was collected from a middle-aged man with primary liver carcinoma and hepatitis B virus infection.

The CDR3 is CASKVQRSADTQYF. The nucleotide sequence is TGTGCCAGCAAGGTCCAGAGGTCTGCAGATACGCAGTATTTT. The chain was built from TRBV12-3 or TRBV12-4 and TRBJ2-3; the D gene remains uncertain. V was cut back by 7 bases and J by 4 bases, leaving a gap of 15 bases between them. The CDR3 sequence holds 14 residues, the cysteine and phenylalanine included. The read is trimmed to its CDR3 DNA, 42 bases read in frame from base 1.